A single T cell receptor (beta chain) is shown here with its context. Antigen unknown. This entry is derived from a study of a mutant IDH1 vaccine in newly diagnosed glioma. About the research overall: Patients received vaccination from 4-6 weeks after radiotherapy alone, or with temozolomide cycles. At week 35 came visit V12, and visit V13 followed at week 47.

The CDR3 consists of 15 residues. V was cut by 4 bases and J by 3 bases, with 12 bases left in between. Germline CDR1 is SGHDN and CDR2 is FVKESK. Clones were read by immunoSEQ multiplex PCR, and TCRdb kept only the in-frame ones, dropping some. The sample includes tens of thousands of clones, 81% of them seen just once. Stated time point: week 35, safety follow-up. Every vaccine dose comprised 300 ug of mutant IDH1 20-mer peptide plus topical imiquimod. The sequenced sample was PBMCs, obtained from a glioma patient whose treatment included an IDH1 peptide vaccine. The rearrangement links TRBV14 to TRBJ1-4; D might be TRBD1 (5 bases). The clonotype originates from a man aged 25 to 40 with glioma. The CDR3: CASSPRQRPNEKLFF. The CDR3 coding sequence is TGTGCCAGCAGCCCGCGACAGCGACCTAATGAAAAACTGTTTTTT.